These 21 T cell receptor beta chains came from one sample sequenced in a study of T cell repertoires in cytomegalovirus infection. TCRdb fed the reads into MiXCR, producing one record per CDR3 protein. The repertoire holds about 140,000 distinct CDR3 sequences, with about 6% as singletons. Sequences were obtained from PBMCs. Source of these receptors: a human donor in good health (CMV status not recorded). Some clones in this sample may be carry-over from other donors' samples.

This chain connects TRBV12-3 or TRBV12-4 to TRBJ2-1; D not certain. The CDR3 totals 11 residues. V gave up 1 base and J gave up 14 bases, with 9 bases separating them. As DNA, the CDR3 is TGTGCCAGCAGTTTAGGGGCGGAGAAGTTCTTC. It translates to CASSLGAEKFF.

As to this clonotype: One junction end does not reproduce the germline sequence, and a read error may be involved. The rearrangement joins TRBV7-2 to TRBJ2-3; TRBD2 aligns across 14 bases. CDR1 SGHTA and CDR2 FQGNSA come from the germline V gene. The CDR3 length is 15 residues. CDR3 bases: TGTGCCAGCAGCCAGCGACTAGCGGGGGGGCCAAGTCCAAGGTTT. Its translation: CASSQRLAGGPSPRF.

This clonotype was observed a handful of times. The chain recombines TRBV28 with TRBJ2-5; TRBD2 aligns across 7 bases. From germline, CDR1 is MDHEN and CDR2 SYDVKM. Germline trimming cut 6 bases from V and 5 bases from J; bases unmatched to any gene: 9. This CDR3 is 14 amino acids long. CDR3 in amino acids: CASRGAGDRETQYF. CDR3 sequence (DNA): TGTGCCAGCAGGGGTGCGGGGGATCGGGAGACCCAGTACTTC.

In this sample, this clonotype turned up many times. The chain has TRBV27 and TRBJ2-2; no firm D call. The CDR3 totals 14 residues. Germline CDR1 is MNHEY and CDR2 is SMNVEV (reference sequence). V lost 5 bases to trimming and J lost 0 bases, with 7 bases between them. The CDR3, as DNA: TGTGCCAGCAGTGGAGCAGCGAACACCGGGGAGCTGTTTTTT. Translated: CASSGAANTGELFF.

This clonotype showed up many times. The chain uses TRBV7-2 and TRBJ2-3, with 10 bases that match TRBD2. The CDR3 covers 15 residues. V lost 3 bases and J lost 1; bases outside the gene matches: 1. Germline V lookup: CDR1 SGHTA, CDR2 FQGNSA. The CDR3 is CASSFTSGGTDTQYF. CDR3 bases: TGTGCCAGCAGCTTCACTAGCGGGGGCACAGATACGCAGTATTTT.

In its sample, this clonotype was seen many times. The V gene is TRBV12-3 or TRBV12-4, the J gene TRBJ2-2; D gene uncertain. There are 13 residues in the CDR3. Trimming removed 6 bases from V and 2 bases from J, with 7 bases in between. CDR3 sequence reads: CASRAPNTGELFF. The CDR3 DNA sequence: TGTGCCAGCAGGGCTCCAAACACCGGGGAGCTGTTTTTT.

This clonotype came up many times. The CDR3 loop is CASRTGVELFF. In nucleotides, the CDR3 is TGTGCCAGCAGGACGGGGGTGGAGCTGTTTTTT. This chain links TRBV6-5 with TRBJ2-2; a possible D gene is TRBD2 (6 bases). Germline assignment: CDR1 MNHEY and CDR2 SVGAGI. The CDR3 extends over 11 amino acids. Trimming took off 6 bases at V and 10 bases at J, with 9 bases between the two ends.

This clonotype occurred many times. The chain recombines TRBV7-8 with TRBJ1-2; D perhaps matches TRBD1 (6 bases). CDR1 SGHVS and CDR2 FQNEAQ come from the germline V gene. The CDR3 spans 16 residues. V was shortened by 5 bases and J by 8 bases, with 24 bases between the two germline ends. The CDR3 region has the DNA TGTGCCAGCAGCCCACGTCGACAGGATCCCATATTCGGCTACACCTTC. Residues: CASSPRRQDPIFGYTF.

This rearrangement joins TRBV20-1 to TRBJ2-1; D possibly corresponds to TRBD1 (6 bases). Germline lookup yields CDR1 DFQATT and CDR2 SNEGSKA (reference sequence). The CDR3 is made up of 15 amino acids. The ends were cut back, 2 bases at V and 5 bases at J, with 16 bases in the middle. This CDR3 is CSARSQGFPNNEQFF. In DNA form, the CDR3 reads TGCAGTGCTAGAAGCCAGGGGTTCCCCAACAATGAGCAGTTCTTC.

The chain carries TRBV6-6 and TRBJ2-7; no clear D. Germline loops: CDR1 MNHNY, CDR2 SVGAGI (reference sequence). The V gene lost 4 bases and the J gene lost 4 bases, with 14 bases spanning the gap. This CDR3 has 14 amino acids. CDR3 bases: TGTGCCAGCAGTTTGGTAGGTCGAACATACGAGCAGTACTTC. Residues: CASSLVGRTYEQYF.

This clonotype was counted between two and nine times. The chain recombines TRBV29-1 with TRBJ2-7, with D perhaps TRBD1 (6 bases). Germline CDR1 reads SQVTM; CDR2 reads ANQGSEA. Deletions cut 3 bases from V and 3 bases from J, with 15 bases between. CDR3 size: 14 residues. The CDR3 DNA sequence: TGCAGCGTTGAGGTCAGGGGCTCGAGCTACGAGCAGTACTTC. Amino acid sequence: CSVEVRGSSYEQYF.

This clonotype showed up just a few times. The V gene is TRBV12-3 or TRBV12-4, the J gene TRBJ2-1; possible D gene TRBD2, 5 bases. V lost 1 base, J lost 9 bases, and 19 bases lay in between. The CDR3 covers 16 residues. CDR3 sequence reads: CASSLGVGLHGGEQFF. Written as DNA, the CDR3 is TGTGCCAGCAGTTTAGGGGTAGGACTTCACGGAGGTGAGCAGTTCTTC.

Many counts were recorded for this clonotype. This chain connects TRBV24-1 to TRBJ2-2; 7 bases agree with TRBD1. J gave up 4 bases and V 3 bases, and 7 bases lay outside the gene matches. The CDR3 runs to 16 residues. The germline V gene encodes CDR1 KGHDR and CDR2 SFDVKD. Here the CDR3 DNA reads TGTGCCACCAGTGATGGAGACAGGGTTTTCACCGGGGAGCTGTTTTTT. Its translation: CATSDGDRVFTGELFF.

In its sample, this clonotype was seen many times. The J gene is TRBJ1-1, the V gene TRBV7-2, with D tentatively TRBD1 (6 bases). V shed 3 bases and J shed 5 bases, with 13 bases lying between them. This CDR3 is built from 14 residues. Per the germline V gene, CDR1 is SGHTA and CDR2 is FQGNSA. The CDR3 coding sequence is TGTGCCAGCAGCTTGATGTACAGGGAGACTGAAGCTTTCTTT. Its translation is CASSLMYRETEAFF. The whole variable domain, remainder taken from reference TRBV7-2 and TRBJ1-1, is GAGVSQSPSNKVTEKGKDVELRCDPISGHTALYWYRQSLGQGLEFLIYFQGNSAPDKSGLPSDRFSAERTGGSVSTLTIQRTQQEDSAVYLCASSLMYRETEAFFGQGTRLTVV.

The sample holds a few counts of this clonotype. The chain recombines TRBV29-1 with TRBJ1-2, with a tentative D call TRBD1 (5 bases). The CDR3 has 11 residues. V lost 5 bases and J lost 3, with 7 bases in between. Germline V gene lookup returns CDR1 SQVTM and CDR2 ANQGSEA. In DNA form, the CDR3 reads TGCAGCGTTCGCAGGGACTATGGCTACACCTTC. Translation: CSVRRDYGYTF.

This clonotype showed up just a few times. CDR3 loop: CATEWTGGETQYF. As DNA, the CDR3 is TGTGCCACCGAATGGACAGGGGGAGAGACCCAGTACTTC. The V and J genes are TRBV2 and TRBJ2-5, with TRBD1 identical over 10 bases. This CDR3 has 13 amino acids. The V gene end was trimmed by 10 bases and the J gene end by 4 bases; junction bases not matched to a gene: 6. Germline CDR1 and CDR2: SNHLY and FYNNEI.

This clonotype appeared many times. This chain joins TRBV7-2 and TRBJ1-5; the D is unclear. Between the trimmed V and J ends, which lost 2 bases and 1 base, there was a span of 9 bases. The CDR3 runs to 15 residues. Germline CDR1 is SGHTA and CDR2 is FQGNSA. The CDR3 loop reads CASSLWGLSNQPQHF. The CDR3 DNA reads TGTGCCAGCAGCTTATGGGGATTAAGCAATCAGCCCCAGCATTTT.

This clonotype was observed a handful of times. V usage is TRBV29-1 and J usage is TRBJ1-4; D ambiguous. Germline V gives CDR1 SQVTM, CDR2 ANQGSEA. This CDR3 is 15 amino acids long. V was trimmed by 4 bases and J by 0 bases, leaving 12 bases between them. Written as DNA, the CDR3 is TGCAGCGTTGGGTCGAATACTGCAACTAATGAAAAACTGTTTTTT. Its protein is CSVGSNTATNEKLFF.

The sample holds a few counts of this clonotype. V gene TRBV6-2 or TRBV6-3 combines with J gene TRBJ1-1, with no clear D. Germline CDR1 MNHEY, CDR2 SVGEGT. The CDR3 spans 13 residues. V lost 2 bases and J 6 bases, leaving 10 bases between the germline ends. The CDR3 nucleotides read TGTGCCAGCAGTTACGGGAGGTACCCTGAAGCTTTCTTT. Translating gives CASSYGRYPEAFF.

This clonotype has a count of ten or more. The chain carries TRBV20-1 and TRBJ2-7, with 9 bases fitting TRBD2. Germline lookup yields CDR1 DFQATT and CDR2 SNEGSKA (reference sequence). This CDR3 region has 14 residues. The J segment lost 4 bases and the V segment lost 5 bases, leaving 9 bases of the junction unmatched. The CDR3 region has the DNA TGCAGTGCTCGGAGACTAGCGGCCACGTACGAGCAGTACTTC. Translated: CSARRLAATYEQYF.

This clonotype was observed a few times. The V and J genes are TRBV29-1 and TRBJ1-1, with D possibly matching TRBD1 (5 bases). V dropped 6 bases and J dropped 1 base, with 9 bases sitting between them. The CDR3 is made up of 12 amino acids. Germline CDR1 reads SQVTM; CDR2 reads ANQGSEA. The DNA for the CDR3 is TGCAGCGTCCGGGACGGGAACACTGAAGCTTTCTTT. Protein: CSVRDGNTEAFF.